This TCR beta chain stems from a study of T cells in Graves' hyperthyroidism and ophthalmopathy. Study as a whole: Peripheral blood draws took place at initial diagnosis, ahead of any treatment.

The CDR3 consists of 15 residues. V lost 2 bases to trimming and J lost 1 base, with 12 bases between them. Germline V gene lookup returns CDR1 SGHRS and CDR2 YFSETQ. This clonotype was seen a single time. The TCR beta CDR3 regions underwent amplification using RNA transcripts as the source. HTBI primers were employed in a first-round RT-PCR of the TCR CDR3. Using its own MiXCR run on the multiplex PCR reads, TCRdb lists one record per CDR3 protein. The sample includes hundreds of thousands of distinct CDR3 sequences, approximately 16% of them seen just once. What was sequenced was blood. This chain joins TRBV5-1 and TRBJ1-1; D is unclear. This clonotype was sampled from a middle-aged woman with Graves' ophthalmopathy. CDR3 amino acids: CASSFASQGNTEAFF. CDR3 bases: TGCGCCAGCAGCTTCGCCTCCCAAGGGAACACTGAAGCTTTCTTT.